The clone carrying this TCR beta chain has just one count. The data were obtained in a study of T cells in localized non-small cell lung cancer. V trimming: 2 bases; J trimming: 6 bases; junction bases outside the gene matches: 15. The CDR3 consists of 17 residues. Germline V CDR1 and CDR2: SGHRS, YFSETQ. TCRdb keeps only in-frame clones here, not all; method: immunoSEQ multiplex PCR. The sample records about 92,000 clones, around 90% being singletons. The V call is TRBV5-1, the J call TRBJ1-2; TRBD1 aligns across 8 bases. The TCR originated in a woman aged 40-70 years with stage II squamous cell lung carcinoma. Material: PBMCs, obtained before any cancer treatment. CDR3 coding DNA: TGCGCCAGCAGCTTAGCCGGGACAGGCACGATAGGGCATGGCTACACCTTC. Protein sequence: CASSLAGTGTIGHGYTF.